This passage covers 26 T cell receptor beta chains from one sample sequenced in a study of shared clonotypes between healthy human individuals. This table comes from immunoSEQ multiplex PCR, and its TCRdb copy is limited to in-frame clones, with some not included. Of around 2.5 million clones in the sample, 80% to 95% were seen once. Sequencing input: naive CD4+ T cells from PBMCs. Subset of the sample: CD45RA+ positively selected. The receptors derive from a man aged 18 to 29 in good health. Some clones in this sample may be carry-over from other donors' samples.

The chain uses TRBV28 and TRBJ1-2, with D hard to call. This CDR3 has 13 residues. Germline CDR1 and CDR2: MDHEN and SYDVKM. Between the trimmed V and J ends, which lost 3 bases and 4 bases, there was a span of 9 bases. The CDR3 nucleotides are TGTGCCAGCAGTTTGGGCATCCCCTATGGCTACACCTTC. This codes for CASSLGIPYGYTF.

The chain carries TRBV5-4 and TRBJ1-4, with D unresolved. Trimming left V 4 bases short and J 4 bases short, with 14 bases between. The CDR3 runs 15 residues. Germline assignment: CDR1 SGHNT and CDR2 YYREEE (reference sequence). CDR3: CASSQNRPNNEKLFF. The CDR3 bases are TGTGCCAGCAGCCAAAACCGGCCGAATAATGAAAAACTGTTTTTT.

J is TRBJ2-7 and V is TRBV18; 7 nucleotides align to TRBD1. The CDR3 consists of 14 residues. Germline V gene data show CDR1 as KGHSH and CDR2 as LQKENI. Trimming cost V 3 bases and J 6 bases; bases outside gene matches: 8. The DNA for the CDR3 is TGTGCCAGCTCACCTCTACAGGGGTCGACCGAGCAGTACTTC. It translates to CASSPLQGSTEQYF.

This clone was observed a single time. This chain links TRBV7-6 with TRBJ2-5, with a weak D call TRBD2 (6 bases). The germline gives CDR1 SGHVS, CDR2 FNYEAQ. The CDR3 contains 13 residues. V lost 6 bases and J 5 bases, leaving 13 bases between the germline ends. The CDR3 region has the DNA TGTGCCAGCAGTATACTAGCTCGGGAGACCCAGTACTTC. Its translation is CASSILARETQYF.

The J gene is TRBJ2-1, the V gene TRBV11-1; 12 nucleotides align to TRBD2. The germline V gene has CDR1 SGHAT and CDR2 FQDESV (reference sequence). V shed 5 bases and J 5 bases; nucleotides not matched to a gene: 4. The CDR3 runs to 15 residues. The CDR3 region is CASSQRLAGDNEQFF. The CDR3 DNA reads TGTGCCAGCAGCCAAAGACTAGCGGGGGACAATGAGCAGTTCTTC.

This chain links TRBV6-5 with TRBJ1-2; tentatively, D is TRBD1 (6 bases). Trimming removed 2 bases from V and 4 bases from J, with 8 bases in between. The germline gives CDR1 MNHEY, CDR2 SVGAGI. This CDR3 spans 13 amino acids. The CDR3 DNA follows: TGTGCCAGCAGTTACCAGGACAGCTATGGCTACACCTTC. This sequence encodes CASSYQDSYGYTF.

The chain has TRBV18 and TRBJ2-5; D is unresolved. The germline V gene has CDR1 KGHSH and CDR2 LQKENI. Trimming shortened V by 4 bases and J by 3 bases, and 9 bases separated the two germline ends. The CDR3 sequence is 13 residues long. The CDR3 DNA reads TGTGCCAGCTCACATCCGGTTGAAGAGACCCAGTACTTC. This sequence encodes CASSHPVEETQYF.

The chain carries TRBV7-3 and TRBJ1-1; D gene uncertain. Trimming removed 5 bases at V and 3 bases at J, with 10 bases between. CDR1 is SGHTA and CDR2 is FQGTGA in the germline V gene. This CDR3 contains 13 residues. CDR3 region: CASSHGVYTEAFF. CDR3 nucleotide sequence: TGTGCCAGCAGCCACGGGGTTTACACTGAAGCTTTCTTT.

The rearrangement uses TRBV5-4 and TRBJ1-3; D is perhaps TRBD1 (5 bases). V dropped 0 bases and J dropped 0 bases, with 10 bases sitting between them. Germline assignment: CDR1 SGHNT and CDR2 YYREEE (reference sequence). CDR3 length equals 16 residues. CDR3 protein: CASSLGQLNSGNTIYF. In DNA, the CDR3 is TGTGCCAGCAGCTTGGGACAGCTAAACTCTGGAAACACCATATATTTT.

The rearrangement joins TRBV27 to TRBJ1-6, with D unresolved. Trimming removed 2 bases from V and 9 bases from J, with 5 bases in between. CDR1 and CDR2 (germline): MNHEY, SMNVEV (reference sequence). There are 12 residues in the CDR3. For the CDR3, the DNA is TGTGCCAGCAGTTTAATGGGTTCACCCCTCCACTTT. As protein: CASSLMGSPLHF.

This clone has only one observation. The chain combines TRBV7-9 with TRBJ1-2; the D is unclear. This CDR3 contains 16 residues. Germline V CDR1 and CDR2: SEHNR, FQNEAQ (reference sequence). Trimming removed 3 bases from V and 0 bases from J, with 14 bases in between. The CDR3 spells CASSLWARSSNYGYTF. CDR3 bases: TGTGCCAGCAGCTTGTGGGCCCGGTCTTCTAACTATGGCTACACCTTC.

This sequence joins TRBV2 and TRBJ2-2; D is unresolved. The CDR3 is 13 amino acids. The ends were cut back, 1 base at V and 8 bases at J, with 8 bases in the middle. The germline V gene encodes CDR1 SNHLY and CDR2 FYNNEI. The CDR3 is CASSEGRSGELFF. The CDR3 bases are TGTGCCAGCAGTGAAGGGCGGTCTGGGGAGCTGTTTTTT.

In DNA form, the CDR3 reads TGTGCCAGCAGTGACAGGGGACAGTTCTACAATGAGCAGTTCTTC. It codes for CASSDRGQFYNEQFF. This rearrangement joins TRBV6-1 to TRBJ2-1; 7 positions match TRBD1. V lost 3 bases to trimming and J lost 3 bases; unmatched junction nucleotides: 5. Germline V gene data show CDR1 as MNHNS and CDR2 as SASEGT. The length of the CDR3 is 15 residues.

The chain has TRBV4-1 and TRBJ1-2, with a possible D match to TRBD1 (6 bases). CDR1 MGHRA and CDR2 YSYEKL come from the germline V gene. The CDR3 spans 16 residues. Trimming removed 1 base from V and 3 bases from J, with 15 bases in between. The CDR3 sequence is CASSQVVAGVHYGYTF. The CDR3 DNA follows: TGCGCCAGCAGCCAAGTTGTGGCAGGGGTACACTATGGCTACACCTTC.

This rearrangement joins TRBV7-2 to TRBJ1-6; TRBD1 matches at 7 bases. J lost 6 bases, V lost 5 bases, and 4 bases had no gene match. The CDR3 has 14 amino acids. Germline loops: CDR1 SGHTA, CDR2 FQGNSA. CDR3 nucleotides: TGTGCCAGCAGCCAAAGGGGGCTTAATTCACCCCTCCACTTT. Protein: CASSQRGLNSPLHF.

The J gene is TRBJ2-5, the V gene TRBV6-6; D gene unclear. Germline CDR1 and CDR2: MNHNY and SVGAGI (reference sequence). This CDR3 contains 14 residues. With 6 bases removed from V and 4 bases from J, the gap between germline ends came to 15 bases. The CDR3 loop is CASRAGPFGETQYF. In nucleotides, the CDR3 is TGTGCCAGCAGAGCCGGCCCCTTTGGAGAGACCCAGTACTTC.

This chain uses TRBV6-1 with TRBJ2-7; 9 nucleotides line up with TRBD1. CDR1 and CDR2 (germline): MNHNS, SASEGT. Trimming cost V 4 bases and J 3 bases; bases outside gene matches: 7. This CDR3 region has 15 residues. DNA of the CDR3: TGTGCCAGCAGTGGTTCCGGGACAGGGATCTACGAGCAGTACTTC. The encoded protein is CASSGSGTGIYEQYF.

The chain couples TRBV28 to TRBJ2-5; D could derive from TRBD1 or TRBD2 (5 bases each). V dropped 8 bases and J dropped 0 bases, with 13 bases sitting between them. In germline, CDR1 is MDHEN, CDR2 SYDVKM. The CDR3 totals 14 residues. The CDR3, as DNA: TGTGCCAGCGGGGGACCGAGGTACCAAGAGACCCAGTACTTC. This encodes CASGGPRYQETQYF.

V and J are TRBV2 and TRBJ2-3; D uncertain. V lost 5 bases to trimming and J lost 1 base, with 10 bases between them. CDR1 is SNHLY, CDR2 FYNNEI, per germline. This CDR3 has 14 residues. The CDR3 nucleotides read TGTGCCAGCAGTTATTTGGTGCGCACAGATACGCAGTATTTT. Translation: CASSYLVRTDTQYF.

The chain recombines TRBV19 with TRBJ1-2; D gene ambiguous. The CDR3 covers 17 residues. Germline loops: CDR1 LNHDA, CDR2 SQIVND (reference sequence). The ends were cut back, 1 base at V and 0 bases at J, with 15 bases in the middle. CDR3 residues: CASSIGGVRGANYGYTF. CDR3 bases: TGTGCCAGTAGTATAGGTGGGGTTCGCGGAGCTAACTATGGCTACACCTTC.

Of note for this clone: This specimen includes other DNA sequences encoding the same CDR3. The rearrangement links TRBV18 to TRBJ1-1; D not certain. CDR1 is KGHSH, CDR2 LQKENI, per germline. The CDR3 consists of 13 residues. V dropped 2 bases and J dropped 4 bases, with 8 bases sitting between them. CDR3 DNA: TGTGCCAGCTCACCAGACCGGGGCACTGAAGCTTTCTTT. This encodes CASSPDRGTEAFF.

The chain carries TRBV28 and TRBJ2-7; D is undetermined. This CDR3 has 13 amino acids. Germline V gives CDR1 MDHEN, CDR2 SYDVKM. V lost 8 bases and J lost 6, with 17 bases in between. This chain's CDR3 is CASGKGDRAEQYF. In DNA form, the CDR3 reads TGTGCCAGCGGTAAGGGCGACCGGGCCGAGCAGTACTTC.

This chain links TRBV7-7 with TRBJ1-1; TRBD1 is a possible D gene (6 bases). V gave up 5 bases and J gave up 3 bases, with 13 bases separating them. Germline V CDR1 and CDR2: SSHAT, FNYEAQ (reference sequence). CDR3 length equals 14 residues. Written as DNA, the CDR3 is TGTGCCAGCAGCAACTCAGGGGACGACACTGAAGCTTTCTTT. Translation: CASSNSGDDTEAFF.

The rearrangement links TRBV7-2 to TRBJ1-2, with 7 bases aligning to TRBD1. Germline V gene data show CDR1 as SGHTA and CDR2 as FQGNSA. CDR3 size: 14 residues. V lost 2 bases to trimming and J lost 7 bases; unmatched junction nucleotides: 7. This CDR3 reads CASSLKGAQGGYTF. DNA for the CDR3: TGTGCCAGCAGCTTAAAGGGGGCGCAGGGTGGCTACACCTTC.

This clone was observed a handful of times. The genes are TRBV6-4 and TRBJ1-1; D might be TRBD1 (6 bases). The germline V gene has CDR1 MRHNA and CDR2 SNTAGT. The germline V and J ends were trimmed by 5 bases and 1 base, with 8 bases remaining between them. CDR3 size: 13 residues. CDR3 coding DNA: TGTGCCAGCAGTCCACAGGGGAACACTGAAGCTTTCTTT. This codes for CASSPQGNTEAFF.

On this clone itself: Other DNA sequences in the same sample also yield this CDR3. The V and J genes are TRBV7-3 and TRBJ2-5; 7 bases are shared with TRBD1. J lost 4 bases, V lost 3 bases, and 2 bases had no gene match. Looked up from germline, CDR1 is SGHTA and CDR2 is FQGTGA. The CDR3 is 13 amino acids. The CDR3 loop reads CASSLYRGETQYF. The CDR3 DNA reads TGTGCCAGCAGCTTGTACAGGGGAGAGACCCAGTACTTC. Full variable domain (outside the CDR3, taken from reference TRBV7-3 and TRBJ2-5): GAGVSQTPSNKVTEKGKYVELRCDPISGHTALYWYRQSLGQGPEFLIYFQGTGAADDSGLPNDRFFAVRPEGSVSTLKIQRTERGDSAVYLCASSLYRGETQYFGPGTRLLVL.